These 5 T cell receptor beta chains were all obtained from the same sample, sequenced in a study of blood T cell repertoires in COVID-19. Data came from immunoSEQ multiplex PCR; TCRdb stores just in-frame clones and leaves some out. The sample comprises over 150,000 clones, 70% to 85% of which are singletons, and roughly 29% rests with the top ten. The specimen sequenced was peripheral blood. The receptors derive from a woman aged 55-69 years with acute or convalescent COVID-19.

This clone was seen only once. The J gene is TRBJ1-3, the V gene TRBV2; no reliable D call. The V gene lost 6 bases and the J gene lost 7 bases, with 16 bases spanning the gap. This CDR3 contains 14 residues. Per the germline V gene, CDR1 is SNHLY and CDR2 is FYNNEI. The CDR3 sequence: CASRRSPLENTIYF. DNA for the CDR3: TGTGCCAGCAGGAGGAGCCCTCTTGAGAACACCATATATTTT.

This clone was observed a handful of times. V usage is TRBV7-9 and J usage is TRBJ1-4, with a possible D match to TRBD1 (6 bases). The CDR3 sequence is 15 residues long. Trimming took off 1 base at V and 6 bases at J, with 12 bases between the two ends. From germline, CDR1 is SEHNR and CDR2 FQNEAQ (reference sequence). CDR3 protein: CASSLGQGWYEKLFF. CDR3 bases: TGTGCCAGCAGCTTAGGGCAGGGGTGGTATGAAAAACTGTTTTTT.

The chain recombines TRBV5-4 with TRBJ1-4; 9 bases line up with TRBD1. The CDR3 spans 14 residues. The V and J ends lost 4 bases and 6 bases, in that order; junction bases with no gene match: 4. Germline V gene sequence: CDR1 SGHNT, CDR2 YYREEE (reference sequence). The CDR3 sequence is CASSPTGGHEKLFF. The CDR3 bases are TGTGCCAGCAGCCCGACAGGGGGGCATGAAAAACTGTTTTTT.

The chain employs TRBV19 and TRBJ1-3, with TRBD1 as a possible D gene (6 bases). The CDR3 loop spans 18 amino acids. V dropped 0 bases and J dropped 3 bases, with 18 bases sitting between them. CDR1 LNHDA and CDR2 SQIVND come from the germline V gene (reference sequence). The chain's CDR3 is CASSIEGHSTGFGNTIYF. CDR3 nucleotide sequence: TGTGCCAGTAGTATAGAGGGCCACTCGACAGGATTTGGAAACACCATATATTTT.

Only one count was recorded for this clone. V gene TRBV4-1 combines with J gene TRBJ2-1; TRBD2 matches at 8 bases. Germline loops: CDR1 MGHRA, CDR2 YSYEKL. The CDR3 loop spans 15 amino acids. V was clipped by 4 bases and J by 7 bases; unmatched bases: 9. CDR3 in amino acids: CASSPLAVERNEQFF. The CDR3 region has the DNA TGCGCCAGCAGCCCACTAGCGGTCGAACGGAATGAGCAGTTCTTC.